This TCR beta chain was documented in a study of technical replicates of blood from several donors. TCRdb's copy holds only in-frame clones and misses some; the assay was immunoSEQ multiplex PCR. The sample contains tens of thousands of clones, roughly 92% of which appear only once. After removal of 6 bases from V and 8 bases from J, the junction contained 10 bases not matched to a gene. This CDR3 comprises 16 residues. Germline V gene lookup returns CDR1 MDHEN and CDR2 SYDVKM. Material: T cells isolated from PBMCs. This chain links TRBV28 with TRBJ1-4; TRBD1 matches at 12 bases. The receptor was isolated from a human donor in good health. For the CDR3, the DNA is TGTGCCAGCAGGGGGGGGACAGGGGGCGCTAGGGAAAAACTGTTTTTT. This codes for CASRGGTGGAREKLFF.